These 23 T cell receptor beta chains were all obtained from the same sample, sequenced in a study of T-cell memory formation after mild COVID-19. TCRdb passed the 5' RACE reads through MiXCR, listing each CDR3 protein once. This table has 150,000 to 200,000 distinct CDR3 sequences, around 10% appearing once. Material for sequencing was PBMCs or a T cell subset sorted from them (not recorded which). Receptors originate from a man aged 18 to 29 who had mild COVID-19 (a few samples of this study predate the infection). Cell type and time point are not known.

This clonotype was counted many times. The rearrangement uses TRBV7-2 and TRBJ2-5; 11 bases agree with TRBD2. Germline lookup yields CDR1 SGHTA and CDR2 FQGNSA. V lost 5 bases and J lost 1; bases outside the gene matches: 12. This CDR3 contains 18 residues. The CDR3: CASSPMGISGGGQETQYF. The DNA for the CDR3 is TGTGCCAGCAGCCCCATGGGGATTAGCGGGGGGGGCCAAGAGACCCAGTACTTC.

The V call is TRBV5-1, the J call TRBJ1-4, with D perhaps matching TRBD1 (5 bases). The CDR3 covers 14 residues. Per germline, CDR1 SGHRS and CDR2 YFSETQ. Trimming cost V 5 bases and J 8 bases, with 16 bases left between them. Here the CDR3 reads CASRPGGGPEKLFF. In DNA form, the CDR3 reads TGCGCCAGCAGACCCGGCGGGGGTCCGGAAAAACTGTTTTTT.

This clonotype appeared many times. This chain connects TRBV5-1 to TRBJ1-1; the D gene is possibly TRBD1 (5 bases). Deletions cut 0 bases from V and 2 bases from J, with 11 bases between. The germline V gene has CDR1 SGHRS and CDR2 YFSETQ. This CDR3 has 15 amino acids. The CDR3 DNA reads as TGCGCCAGCAGCTTGGTACCGGGGGGTAACACTGAAGCTTTCTTT. Translating gives CASSLVPGGNTEAFF.

Ten or more counts support this clonotype. The chain joins TRBV3-1 to TRBJ1-5, with a tentative D call TRBD1 (6 bases). Germline CDR1 reads LGHDT; CDR2 reads YNNKEL (reference sequence). The length of the CDR3 is 15 residues. V was trimmed by 4 bases and J by 4 bases, leaving 14 bases between them. The CDR3 DNA follows: TGTGCCAGCAGCCTAGGCAGGGGTGGGAATCAGCCCCAGCATTTT. Translated: CASSLGRGGNQPQHF.

In this sample, this clonotype turned up a few times. This rearrangement joins TRBV7-9 to TRBJ2-2, with 8 bases that match TRBD1. The CDR3 covers 15 residues. Unmatched junction bases numbered 5, after V lost 5 bases and J lost 3 bases. Germline V lookup: CDR1 SEHNR, CDR2 FQNEAQ (reference sequence). The CDR3 loop reads CASSPWTGYTGELFF. The CDR3 DNA follows: TGTGCCAGCAGCCCATGGACAGGGTACACCGGGGAGCTGTTTTTT.

This clonotype was seen ten or more times. CDR3: CASSPMRDSSYEQYF. In DNA form, the CDR3 reads TGTGCCAGCTCACCGATGAGAGACAGCTCCTACGAGCAGTACTTC. The rearrangement uses TRBV18 and TRBJ2-7; tentative D call: TRBD1 (5 bases). This CDR3 region has 15 residues. Trimming took off 3 bases at V and 0 bases at J, with 12 bases between the two ends. Per the germline V gene, CDR1 is KGHSH and CDR2 is LQKENI.

This clonotype showed up just a few times. This rearrangement joins TRBV7-2 to TRBJ1-2, with 9 bases identical to TRBD1. Per germline, CDR1 SGHTA and CDR2 FQGNSA. The CDR3 is made up of 13 amino acids. The junction had 9 bases not matched to a gene; V was cut back by 6 bases and J by 10 bases. CDR3 sequence reads: CASSPGQGNSYTF. The CDR3 DNA reads as TGTGCCAGCAGTCCGGGACAGGGAAACTCCTACACCTTC.

This clonotype was observed many times. The chain couples TRBV7-9 to TRBJ2-2, with D possibly matching TRBD1 (6 bases). V was cut by 5 bases and J by 6 bases, with 16 bases left in between. Germline CDR1 is SEHNR and CDR2 is FQNEAQ (reference sequence). The CDR3 consists of 15 residues. The CDR3 reads CASSPLGAASGELFF. The CDR3 DNA follows: TGTGCCAGCAGCCCATTGGGGGCAGCATCCGGGGAGCTGTTTTTT.

The J gene is TRBJ2-3, the V gene TRBV4-3; D not certain. There are 14 residues in the CDR3. The V and J ends lost 0 bases and 5 bases respectively, with 9 bases between them. Germline V lookup: CDR1 LGHNA, CDR2 YSLEER. Written as DNA, the CDR3 is TGCGCCAGCAGCCAAGACAGGTTCGGAGATACGCAGTATTTT. Translation gives CASSQDRFGDTQYF.

CDR3 region: CASSLNRASSYNSPLHF. The CDR3 DNA reads as TGTGCCAGCAGTCTCAACAGGGCTAGCTCCTATAATTCACCCCTCCACTTT. This rearrangement joins TRBV6-5 to TRBJ1-6; perhaps TRBD1 as D (6 bases). V was pared by 5 bases and J by 0 bases, with 14 bases between. The CDR3 sequence is 17 residues long. Germline CDR1 MNHEY, CDR2 SVGAGI.

This clonotype was seen only a few times. V usage is TRBV3-1 and J usage is TRBJ1-2; no clear D. This CDR3 spans 13 amino acids. Germline-derived CDR1 and CDR2 are LGHDT and YNNKEL (reference sequence). Trimming removed 2 bases at V and 10 bases at J, with 14 bases between. The CDR3 DNA is TGTGCCAGCAGCCAAACGACTACGGGCTACTACACCTTC. Translated: CASSQTTTGYYTF.

This clonotype was recorded a few times. Here the CDR3 DNA reads TGTGCCAGCAGCCTTATAGGGTCAGATACGCAGTATTTT. This sequence encodes CASSLIGSDTQYF. The genes are TRBV27 and TRBJ2-3; D is unresolved. Trimming pared 6 bases from V and 4 bases from J, leaving 11 bases between. The germline gives CDR1 MNHEY, CDR2 SMNVEV (reference sequence). This CDR3 comprises 13 residues.

V usage is TRBV4-3 and J usage is TRBJ1-2; no reliable D call. V was cut by 0 bases and J by 2 bases, with 7 bases left in between. CDR1 and CDR2 (germline): LGHNA, YSLEER. The CDR3 is 14 amino acids. DNA of the CDR3: TGCGCCAGCAGCCAAGATCCCCAGAACTATGGCTACACCTTC. Protein product: CASSQDPQNYGYTF.

This clonotype was seen a few times. CDR3 DNA: TGTGCCAGCAGTTTTACCCCCAAGTCGGAGACCCAGTACTTC. Its translation: CASSFTPKSETQYF. The chain joins TRBV12-3 or TRBV12-4 to TRBJ2-5; no clear D gene. V was cut by 3 bases and J by 5 bases, with 13 bases left in between. The CDR3 contains 14 residues.

This clonotype was seen only a few times. The gene calls are TRBV15 and TRBJ2-7, with a weak D call TRBD1 (6 bases). The V and J ends lost 3 bases and 1 base respectively, with 10 bases between them. Per the germline V gene, CDR1 is LNHNV and CDR2 is YYDKDF (reference sequence). The CDR3 sequence is 14 residues long. The CDR3 reads CATSRDTGSYEQYV. The CDR3 DNA follows: TGTGCCACCAGCAGGGATACAGGGTCCTACGAGCAGTACGTC.

The chain has TRBV20-1 and TRBJ1-2; unclear D gene. The CDR3 loop spans 12 amino acids. Trimming shortened V by 5 bases and J by 4 bases, and 11 bases separated the two germline ends. Germline V gene sequence: CDR1 DFQATT, CDR2 SNEGSKA (reference sequence). DNA for the CDR3: TGCAGTGCTCCAACAGAAGGCTATGGCTACACCTTC. Translated: CSAPTEGYGYTF.

This clonotype has only a few counts. The CDR3 DNA is TGTGCCAGCAGCACAATAGCCACGGGTATCCCAGATACGCAGTATTTT. Protein product: CASSTIATGIPDTQYF. The chain links TRBV11-2 to TRBJ2-3; unclear D gene. Germline V gene sequence: CDR1 SGHAT, CDR2 FQNNGV. The CDR3 is 16 residues long. Deletions cut 5 bases from V and 4 bases from J, with 19 bases between.

This clonotype was counted at least ten times. The J gene is TRBJ2-1, the V gene TRBV4-3, with TRBD1 matching over 9 bases. The germline V gene has CDR1 LGHNA and CDR2 YSLEER. There are 15 residues in the CDR3. After removal of 8 bases from V and 8 bases from J, the junction contained 13 bases not matched to a gene. CDR3 residues: CASALDRGIVYEQFF. CDR3 sequence (DNA): TGCGCCAGCGCCCTGGACAGGGGAATCGTTTATGAGCAGTTCTTC.

This clonotype came up many times. The rearrangement links TRBV12-3 or TRBV12-4 to TRBJ1-1; 8 positions agree with TRBD1. This CDR3 has 15 amino acids. Trimming at V came to 4 bases and at J to 1 base, leaving 5 bases not matched to a gene. DNA for the CDR3: TGTGCCAGCAGTTCGCAGGGGGCCGGGAACACTGAAGCTTTCTTT. Translated: CASSSQGAGNTEAFF.

The rearrangement joins TRBV20-1 to TRBJ1-1; TRBD1 matches 8 bases. V lost 5 bases, J lost 1 base, and 3 bases stayed unmatched. The germline V gene has CDR1 DFQATT and CDR2 SNEGSKA (reference sequence). The CDR3 extends over 13 amino acids. In nucleotides, the CDR3 is TGCAGTGCTCAGGGGGCGTGGAACACTGAAGCTTTCTTT. Translation gives CSAQGAWNTEAFF.

The J gene is TRBJ1-3, the V gene TRBV5-1; 7 bases are shared with TRBD1. The CDR3 runs to 16 residues. Losses at the gene ends were 0 bases for V and 3 bases for J; bases not matched to a gene: 6. Per germline, CDR1 SGHRS and CDR2 YFSETQ. The CDR3 reads CASSLDQGVRGNTIYF. The CDR3 region has the DNA TGCGCCAGCAGCTTGGATCAGGGGGTGCGTGGAAACACCATATATTTT.

This clonotype was seen more than once but under ten times. The chain carries TRBV6-2 or TRBV6-3 and TRBJ2-1; D may be TRBD1 or TRBD2 (5 bases each). This CDR3 contains 17 residues. Germline V CDR1 and CDR2: MNHEY, SVGEGT. Trimming pared 2 bases from V and 3 bases from J, leaving 17 bases between. The CDR3: CASSYPPGRGRYNEQFF. The CDR3 DNA follows: TGTGCCAGCAGTTACCCCCCGGGAAGGGGCCGCTACAATGAGCAGTTCTTC.

This clonotype was counted a few times. V usage is TRBV5-6 and J usage is TRBJ2-5, with 10 bases that match TRBD2. V shed 4 bases and J 2 bases; nucleotides not matched to a gene: 5. The CDR3 loop spans 15 amino acids. Per germline, CDR1 SGHDT and CDR2 YYEEEE. CDR3: CASSDGLADQETQYF. The CDR3 DNA reads TGTGCCAGCAGCGACGGACTAGCGGATCAAGAGACCCAGTACTTC.